The 13 T cell receptor beta chains reported below all come from one sample, sequenced in a study of cytomegalovirus exposure and HLA in healthy donors. 60 Vbeta and 13 Jbeta primers were used in PCR. Data came from immunoSEQ multiplex PCR; TCRdb stores just in-frame clones and leaves some out. The table records some 190,000 clones, about 80% of them present only once. The sample taken for sequencing was PBMCs. The receptors stem from a woman aged 40-49 years in good health and CMV-seronegative.

This clone came up once. J is TRBJ2-7 and V is TRBV13; the match to TRBD2 covers 9 bases. Trimming took 5 bases from V and 5 from J; bases not matched to a gene: 19. CDR1 and CDR2 (germline): PRHDT, FYEKMQ (reference sequence). The CDR3 is 18 amino acids. DNA of the CDR3: TGTGCCAGCAGCGCCGGATTGCTGAGACTAGCGGCTATCCACGAGCAGTACTTC. Its protein product is CASSAGLLRLAAIHEQYF.

This chain links TRBV11-3 with TRBJ2-5; the D gene is possibly TRBD2 (6 bases). Germline CDR1 and CDR2: SGHNT and YENEEA. Between the trimmed V and J ends, which lost 0 bases and 3 bases, there was a span of 8 bases. The CDR3 runs 14 residues. CDR3 DNA sequence: TGTGCCAGCAGCTTAGAGTGGAGGGAAGAGACCCAGTACTTC. This codes for CASSLEWREETQYF.

The chain has TRBV30 and TRBJ2-6; D uncertain. The ends were cut back, 4 bases at V and 0 bases at J, with 10 bases in the middle. This CDR3 region has 15 residues. The V gene's germline CDR1 is GTSNPN and CDR2 SVGIG (reference sequence). CDR3 protein: CAWNNANSGANVLTF. For the CDR3, the DNA is TGTGCCTGGAACAACGCAAACTCTGGGGCCAACGTCCTGACTTTC.

This clone showed up just once. The V and J genes are TRBV7-3 and TRBJ2-5; TRBD2 aligns across 12 bases. The germline gives CDR1 SGHTA, CDR2 FQGTGA. V gave up 6 bases and J gave up 5 bases; unmatched junction bases: 7. The CDR3 consists of 15 residues. The CDR3 protein is CASSYLAGGVETQYF. CDR3 nucleotides: TGTGCCAGCAGTTATCTAGCGGGAGGGGTGGAGACCCAGTACTTC.

V gene TRBV10-3 combines with J gene TRBJ1-6; maybe TRBD1 (6 bases). The CDR3 loop spans 15 amino acids. Per germline, CDR1 ENHRY and CDR2 SYGVKD. V lost 4 bases, J lost 8 bases, and 15 bases lay in between. CDR3 sequence (DNA): TGTGCCATCAGTGTGGCAGGGGTATTAGATTCACCCCTCCACTTT. Its translation is CAISVAGVLDSPLHF.

The chain recombines TRBV19 with TRBJ1-3; D is ambiguous. Trimming took 1 base from V and 4 from J, leaving 11 bases between them. Germline loops: CDR1 LNHDA, CDR2 SQIVND (reference sequence). This CDR3 has 15 amino acids. In DNA form, the CDR3 reads TGTGCCAGTAGTATAGTTCCACAGCCGGGAAACACCATATATTTT. Its translation is CASSIVPQPGNTIYF. The full variable domain, completed using reference TRBV19 and TRBJ1-3, is DGGITQSPKYLFRKEGQNVTLSCEQNLNHDAMYWYRQDPGQGLRLIYYSQIVNDFQKGDIAEGYSVSREKKESFPLTVTSAQKNPTAFYLCASSIVPQPGNTIYFGEGSWLTVV.

V and J are TRBV5-1 and TRBJ1-1; 8 bases are a match to TRBD1. Per germline, CDR1 SGHRS and CDR2 YFSETQ. The CDR3 spans 19 residues. Trimming at V came to 0 bases and at J to 0 bases, leaving 13 bases not matched to a gene. Here the CDR3 reads CASSLVWQGAKPMNTEAFF. In DNA, the CDR3 is TGCGCCAGCAGCTTGGTTTGGCAGGGGGCAAAACCGATGAACACTGAAGCTTTCTTT.

The chain uses TRBV30 and TRBJ2-7; a weak D match, TRBD2 (6 bases). Germline CDR1 and CDR2: GTSNPN and SVGIG (reference sequence). V was pared by 3 bases and J by 3 bases, with 12 bases between. The CDR3 is 13 amino acids. The CDR3: CAWSPGSNYEQYF. DNA for the CDR3: TGTGCCTGGAGCCCCGGGAGTAACTACGAGCAGTACTTC. The full variable domain, completed using reference TRBV30 and TRBJ2-7, is SQTIHQWPATLVQPVGSPLSLECTVEGTSNPNLYWYRQAAGRGLQLLFYSVGIGQISSEVPQNLSASRPQDRQFILSSKKLLLSDSGFYLCAWSPGSNYEQYFGPGTRLTVT.

This chain connects TRBV7-8 to TRBJ2-2, with D possibly being TRBD2 (6 bases). Germline-derived CDR1 and CDR2 are SGHVS and FQNEAQ. The CDR3 totals 15 residues. With 5 bases removed from V and 5 bases from J, the gap between germline ends came to 15 bases. In nucleotides, the CDR3 is TGTGCCAGCAGCCCTTTCCGGGAGAGGACCGGGGAGCTGTTTTTT. It codes for CASSPFRERTGELFF.

CDR3 sequence (DNA): TGCAGCGTTGGGGCTAGCGGGGAAGAGACCCAGTACTTC. This sequence encodes CSVGASGEETQYF. This chain joins TRBV29-1 and TRBJ2-5; 9 nucleotides line up with TRBD2. The J segment lost 3 bases and the V segment lost 4 bases, leaving 3 bases of the junction unmatched. The germline gives CDR1 SQVTM, CDR2 ANQGSEA. The CDR3 loop spans 13 amino acids.

The chain carries TRBV9 and TRBJ1-2; TRBD1 is a possible D gene (5 bases). Trimming pared 3 bases from V and 1 base from J, leaving 16 bases between. CDR3 length: 16 residues. CDR1 is SGDLS, CDR2 YYNGEE, per germline. CDR3 DNA sequence: TGTGCCAGCAGCGCGGGAGGGACGGAATTTAACTATGGCTACACCTTC. This codes for CASSAGGTEFNYGYTF.

The chain combines TRBV10-3 with TRBJ2-2; 11 nucleotides align to TRBD1. J lost 7 bases, V lost 5 bases, and 15 bases had no gene match. CDR1 ENHRY and CDR2 SYGVKD come from the germline V gene. There are 18 residues in the CDR3. The CDR3 DNA is TGTGCCATCAGTACGAAAACCGGGACAGGGGGTTCTTACGGGGAGCTGTTTTTT. It encodes CAISTKTGTGGSYGELFF.

The V and J genes are TRBV11-3 and TRBJ2-7; a weak D match, TRBD2 (5 bases). Trimming removed 5 bases from V and 6 bases from J, with 20 bases in between. Germline CDR1 SGHNT, CDR2 YENEEA. This CDR3 is 15 amino acids long. The CDR3 region is CASSPRTLGGFEQYF. The CDR3 DNA reads TGTGCCAGCAGCCCGAGGACTCTTGGCGGATTCGAGCAGTACTTC.